This T cell receptor (beta chain) was identified in a study of T cell changes during pregnancy in multiple sclerosis. Trimming took off 4 bases at V and 5 bases at J, with 15 bases between the two ends. In germline, CDR1 is SGHRS, CDR2 YFSETQ. CDR3 length: 15 residues. Clones were read by immunoSEQ multiplex PCR, and TCRdb kept only the in-frame ones, dropping some. The profile shows 95,000 to 150,000 clones, under 95% of them singletons. The sample was peripheral blood, taken before pregnancy. The genes are TRBV5-1 and TRBJ1-4; weak D call: TRBD1 (5 bases). This sequence was found in a female donor with multiple sclerosis, enrolled in a pregnancy study. The CDR3 bases are TGCGCCAGCAGCCCGGGGACTACCGGCAATGAAAAACTGTTTTTT. It is translated as CASSPGTTGNEKLFF.